This T cell receptor beta chain originates from a study of T-cell reconstitution after alpha-beta-depleted transplantation in children. CDR3 length: 15 residues. Trimming took off 7 bases at V and 0 bases at J, with 10 bases between the two ends. Germline lookup yields CDR1 LNHNV and CDR2 YYDKDF (reference sequence). Molecular barcoding with unique molecular identifiers was used for the TCRbeta library. TCRdb analysed the PCR reads with MiXCR anew, one entry per CDR3 protein. Of 610,000 or so distinct CDR3 sequences listed, roughly 30% are singletons. The chain has TRBV15 and TRBJ2-6; D is uncertain. This sequence was found in a boy in the first two years of life with Wiskott-Aldrich syndrome, due to receive a stem cell transplant. The specimen was PBMCs, collected before TCRalphabeta/CD19-depleted stem cell transplant. CDR3 residues: CATNLGGSGANVLTF. The DNA for the CDR3 is TGTGCCACCAACCTCGGTGGCTCTGGGGCCAACGTCCTGACTTTC.